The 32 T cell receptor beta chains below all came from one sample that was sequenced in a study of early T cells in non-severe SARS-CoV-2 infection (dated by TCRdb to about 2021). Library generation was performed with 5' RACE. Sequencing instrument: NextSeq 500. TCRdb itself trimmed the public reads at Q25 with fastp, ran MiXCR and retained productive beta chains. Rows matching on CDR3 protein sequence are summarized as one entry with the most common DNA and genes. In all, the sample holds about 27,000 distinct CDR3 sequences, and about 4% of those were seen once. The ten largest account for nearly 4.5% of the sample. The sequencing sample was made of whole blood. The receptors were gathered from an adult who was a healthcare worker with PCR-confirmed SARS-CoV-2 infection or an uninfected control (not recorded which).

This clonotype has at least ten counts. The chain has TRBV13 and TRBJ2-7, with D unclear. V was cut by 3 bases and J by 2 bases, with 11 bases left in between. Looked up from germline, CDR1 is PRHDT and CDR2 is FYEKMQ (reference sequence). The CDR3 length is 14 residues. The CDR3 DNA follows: TGTGCCAGCAGCTTCGGCAGGTTGACCTACGAGCAGTACTTC. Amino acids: CASSFGRLTYEQYF.

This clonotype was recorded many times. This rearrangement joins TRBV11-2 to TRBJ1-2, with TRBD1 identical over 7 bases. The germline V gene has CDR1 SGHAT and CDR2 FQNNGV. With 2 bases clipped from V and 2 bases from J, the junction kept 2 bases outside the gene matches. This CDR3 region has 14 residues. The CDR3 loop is CASSLQGGNYGYTF. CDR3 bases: TGTGCCAGCAGCTTACAGGGGGGAAACTATGGCTACACCTTC. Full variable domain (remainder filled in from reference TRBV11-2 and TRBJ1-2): EAGVAQSPRYKIIEKRQSVAFWCNPISGHATLYWYQQILGQGPKLLIQFQNNGVVDDSQLPKDRFSAERLKGVDSTLKIQPAKLEDSAVYLCASSLQGGNYGYTFGSGTRLTVV.

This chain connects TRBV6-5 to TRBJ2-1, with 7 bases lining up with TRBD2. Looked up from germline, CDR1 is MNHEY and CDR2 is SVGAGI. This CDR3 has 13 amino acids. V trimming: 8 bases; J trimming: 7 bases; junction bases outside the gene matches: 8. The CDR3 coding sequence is TGTGCCAGCGGAGGGAGGGCGGGAAATGAGCAGTTCTTC. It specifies CASGGRAGNEQFF.

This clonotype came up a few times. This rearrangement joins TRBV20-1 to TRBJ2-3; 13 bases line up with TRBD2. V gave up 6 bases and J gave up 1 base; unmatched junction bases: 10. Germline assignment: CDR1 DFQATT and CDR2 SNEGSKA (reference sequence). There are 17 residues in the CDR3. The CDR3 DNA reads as TGCAGTGCGTACTCACTAGCGGGAGGGCCTCGCACAGATACGCAGTATTTT. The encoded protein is CSAYSLAGGPRTDTQYF.

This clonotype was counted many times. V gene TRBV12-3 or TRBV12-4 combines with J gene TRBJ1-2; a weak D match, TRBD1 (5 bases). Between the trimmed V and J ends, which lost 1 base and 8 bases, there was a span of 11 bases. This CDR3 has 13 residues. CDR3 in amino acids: CASSLGPGNGYTF. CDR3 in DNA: TGTGCCAGCAGTTTAGGACCAGGGAACGGCTACACCTTC.

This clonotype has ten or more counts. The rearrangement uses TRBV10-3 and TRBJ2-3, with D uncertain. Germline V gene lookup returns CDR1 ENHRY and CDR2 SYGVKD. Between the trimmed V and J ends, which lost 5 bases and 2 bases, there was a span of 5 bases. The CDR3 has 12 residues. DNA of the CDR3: TGTGCCATCAGTCCAGACACAGATACGCAGTATTTT. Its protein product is CAISPDTDTQYF.

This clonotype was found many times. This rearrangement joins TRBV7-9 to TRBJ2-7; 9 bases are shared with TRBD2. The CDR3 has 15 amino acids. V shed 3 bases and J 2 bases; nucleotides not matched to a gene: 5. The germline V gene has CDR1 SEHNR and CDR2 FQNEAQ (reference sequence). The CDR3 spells CASSLPIAGAYEQYF. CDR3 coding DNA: TGTGCCAGCAGCTTGCCTATAGCGGGAGCCTACGAGCAGTACTTC.

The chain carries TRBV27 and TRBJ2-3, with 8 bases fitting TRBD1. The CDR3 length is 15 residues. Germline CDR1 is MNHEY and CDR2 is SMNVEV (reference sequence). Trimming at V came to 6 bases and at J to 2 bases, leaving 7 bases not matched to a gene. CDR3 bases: TGTGCCAGCAGCCGACAGGGGACGTTCACAGATACGCAGTATTTT. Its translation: CASSRQGTFTDTQYF.

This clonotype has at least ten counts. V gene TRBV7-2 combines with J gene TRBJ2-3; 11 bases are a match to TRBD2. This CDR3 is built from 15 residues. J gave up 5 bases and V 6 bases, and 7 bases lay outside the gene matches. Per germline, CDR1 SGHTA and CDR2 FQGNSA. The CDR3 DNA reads TGTGCCAGCAGTTATAGCGGGAGGGAGGGAGATACGCAGTATTTT. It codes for CASSYSGREGDTQYF.

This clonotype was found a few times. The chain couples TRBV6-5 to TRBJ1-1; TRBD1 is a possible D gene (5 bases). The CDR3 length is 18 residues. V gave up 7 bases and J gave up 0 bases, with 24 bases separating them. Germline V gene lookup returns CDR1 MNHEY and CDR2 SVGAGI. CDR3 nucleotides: TGTGCCAGCATCAATCACCAGGGCGGTCGGGTCTTGAACACTGAAGCTTTCTTT. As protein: CASINHQGGRVLNTEAFF.

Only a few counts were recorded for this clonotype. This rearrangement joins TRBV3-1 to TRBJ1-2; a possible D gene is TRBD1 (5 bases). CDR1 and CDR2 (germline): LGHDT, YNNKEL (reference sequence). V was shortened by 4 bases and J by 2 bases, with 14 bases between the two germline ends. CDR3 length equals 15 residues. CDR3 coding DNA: TGTGCCAGCAGCCTGAGGAGGGGAGCAAACTATGGCTACACCTTC. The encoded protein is CASSLRRGANYGYTF.

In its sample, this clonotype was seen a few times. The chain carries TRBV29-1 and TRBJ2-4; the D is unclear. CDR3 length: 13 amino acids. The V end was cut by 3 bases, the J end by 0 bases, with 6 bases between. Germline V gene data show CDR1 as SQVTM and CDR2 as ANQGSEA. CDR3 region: CSVEELAKNIQYF. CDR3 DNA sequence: TGCAGCGTTGAGGAGCTAGCCAAAAACATTCAGTACTTC.

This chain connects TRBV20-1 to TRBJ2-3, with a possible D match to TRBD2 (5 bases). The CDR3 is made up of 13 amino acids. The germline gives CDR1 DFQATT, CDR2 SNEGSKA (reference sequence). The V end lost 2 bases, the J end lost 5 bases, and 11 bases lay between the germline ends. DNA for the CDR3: TGCAGTGCTAGACTAGCCGAGAGAGATACGCAGTATTTT. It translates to CSARLAERDTQYF.

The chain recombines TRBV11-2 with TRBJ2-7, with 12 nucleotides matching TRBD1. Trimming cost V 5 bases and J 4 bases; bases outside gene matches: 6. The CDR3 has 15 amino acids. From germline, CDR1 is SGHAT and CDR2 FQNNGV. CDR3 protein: CASSVGTGGLYEQYF. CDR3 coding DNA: TGTGCCAGCAGCGTTGGGACAGGGGGCCTGTACGAGCAGTACTTC.

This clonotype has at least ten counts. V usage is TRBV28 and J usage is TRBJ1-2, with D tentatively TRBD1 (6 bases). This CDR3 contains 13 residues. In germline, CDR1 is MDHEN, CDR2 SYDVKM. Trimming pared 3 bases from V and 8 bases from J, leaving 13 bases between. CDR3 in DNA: TGTGCCAGCAGTTTGGCACAGGGTAACGGCTACACCTTC. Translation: CASSLAQGNGYTF.

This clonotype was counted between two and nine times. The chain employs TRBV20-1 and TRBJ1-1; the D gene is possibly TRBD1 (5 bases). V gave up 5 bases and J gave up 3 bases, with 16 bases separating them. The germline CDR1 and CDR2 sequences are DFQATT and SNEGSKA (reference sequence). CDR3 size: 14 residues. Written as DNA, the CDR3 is TGCAGTGCTCCGCGAGGGGCAGGAGACACTGAAGCTTTCTTT. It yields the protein CSAPRGAGDTEAFF.

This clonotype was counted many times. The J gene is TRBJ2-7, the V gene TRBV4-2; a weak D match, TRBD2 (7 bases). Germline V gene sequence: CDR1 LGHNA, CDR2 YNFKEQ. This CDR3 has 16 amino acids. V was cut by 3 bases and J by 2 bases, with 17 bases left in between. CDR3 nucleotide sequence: TGTGCCAGCAGCCAGGGGGCGGCTAGCGGAACCTACGAGCAGTACTTC. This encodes CASSQGAASGTYEQYF.

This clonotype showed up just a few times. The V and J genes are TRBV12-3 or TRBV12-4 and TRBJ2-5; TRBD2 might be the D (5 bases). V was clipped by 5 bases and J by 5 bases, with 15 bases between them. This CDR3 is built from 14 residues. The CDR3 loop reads CASSLSGERETQYF. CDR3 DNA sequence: TGTGCCAGCAGTCTTTCGGGTGAGCGGGAGACCCAGTACTTC.

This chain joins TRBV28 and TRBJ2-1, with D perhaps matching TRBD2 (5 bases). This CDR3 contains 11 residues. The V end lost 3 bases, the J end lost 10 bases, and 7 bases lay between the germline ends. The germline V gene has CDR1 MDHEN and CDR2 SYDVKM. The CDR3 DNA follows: TGTGCCAGCAGTTTGATAGCGGAGCAGTTCTTC. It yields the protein CASSLIAEQFF.

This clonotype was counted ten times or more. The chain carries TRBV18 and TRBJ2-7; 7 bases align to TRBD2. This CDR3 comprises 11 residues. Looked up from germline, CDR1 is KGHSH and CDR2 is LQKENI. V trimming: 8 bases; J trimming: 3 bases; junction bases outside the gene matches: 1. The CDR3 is CASGGVYEQYF. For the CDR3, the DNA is TGTGCCAGCGGGGGGGTCTACGAGCAGTACTTC. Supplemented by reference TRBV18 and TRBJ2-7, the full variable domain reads NAGVMQNPRHLVRRRGQEARLRCSPMKGHSHVYWYRQLPEEGLKFMVYLQKENIIDESGMPKERFSAEFPKEGPSILRIQQVVRGDSAAYFCASGGVYEQYFGPGTRLTVT.

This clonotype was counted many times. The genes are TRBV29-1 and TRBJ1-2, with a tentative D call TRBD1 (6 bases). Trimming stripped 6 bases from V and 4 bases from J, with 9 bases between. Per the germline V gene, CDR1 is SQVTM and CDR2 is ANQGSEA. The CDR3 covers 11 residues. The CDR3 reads CSVGGGYGYTF. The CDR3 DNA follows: TGCAGCGTGGGGGGCGGCTATGGCTACACCTTC.

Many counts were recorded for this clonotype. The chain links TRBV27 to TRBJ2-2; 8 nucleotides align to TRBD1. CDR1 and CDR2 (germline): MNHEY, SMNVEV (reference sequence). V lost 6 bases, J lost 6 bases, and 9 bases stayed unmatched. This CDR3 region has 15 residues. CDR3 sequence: CASRTGTGYPGELFF. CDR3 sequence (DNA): TGTGCCAGCAGAACTGGGACAGGATATCCCGGGGAGCTGTTTTTT.

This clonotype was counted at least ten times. CDR3 region: CASSSPGLEGAKETQYF. CDR3 nucleotides: TGTGCCAGCAGCTCGCCCGGACTAGAGGGGGCCAAAGAGACCCAGTACTTC. The gene calls are TRBV7-9 and TRBJ2-5, with D possibly being TRBD1 or TRBD2 (7 bases each). The V gene lost 4 bases and the J gene lost 3 bases, with 21 bases spanning the gap. This CDR3 region has 17 residues. Germline V gene data show CDR1 as SEHNR and CDR2 as FQNEAQ (reference sequence).

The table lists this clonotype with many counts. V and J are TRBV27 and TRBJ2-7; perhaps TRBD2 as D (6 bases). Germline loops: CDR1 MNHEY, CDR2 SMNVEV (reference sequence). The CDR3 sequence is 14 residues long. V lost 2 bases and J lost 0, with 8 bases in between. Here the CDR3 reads CASSLAGSSYEQYF. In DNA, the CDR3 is TGTGCCAGCAGTTTAGCGGGGAGCTCCTACGAGCAGTACTTC.

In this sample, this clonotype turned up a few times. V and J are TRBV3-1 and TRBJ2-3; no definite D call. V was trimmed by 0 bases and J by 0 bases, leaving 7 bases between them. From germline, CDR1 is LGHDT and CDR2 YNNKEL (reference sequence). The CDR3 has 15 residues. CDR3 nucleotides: TGTGCCAGCAGCCAAGACCCTGCTAGCACAGATACGCAGTATTTT. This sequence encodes CASSQDPASTDTQYF.

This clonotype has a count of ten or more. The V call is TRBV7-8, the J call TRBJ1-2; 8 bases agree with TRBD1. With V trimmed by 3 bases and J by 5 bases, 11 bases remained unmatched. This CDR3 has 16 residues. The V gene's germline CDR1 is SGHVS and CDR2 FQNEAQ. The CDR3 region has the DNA TGTGCCAGCAGCTTGGGGCCCGAGACAGGGGTTTATGGCTACACCTTC. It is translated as CASSLGPETGVYGYTF.

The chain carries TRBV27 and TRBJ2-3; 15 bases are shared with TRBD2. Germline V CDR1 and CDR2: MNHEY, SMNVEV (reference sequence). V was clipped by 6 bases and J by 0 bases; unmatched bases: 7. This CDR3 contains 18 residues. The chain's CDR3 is CASSPSGTSGGSTDTQYF. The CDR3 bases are TGTGCCAGCAGCCCTTCCGGGACTAGCGGGGGGAGCACAGATACGCAGTATTTT.

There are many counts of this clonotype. The CDR3 coding sequence is TGCAGCGGAAGGACAGGGCCGAGTGGAAAACTGTTTTTT. Residues: CSGRTGPSGKLFF. V is TRBV29-1 and J is TRBJ1-4; 8 nucleotides line up with TRBD1. The CDR3 extends over 13 amino acids. The germline V gene encodes CDR1 SQVTM and CDR2 ANQGSEA. Losses at the gene ends were 7 bases for V and 10 bases for J; bases not matched to a gene: 11.

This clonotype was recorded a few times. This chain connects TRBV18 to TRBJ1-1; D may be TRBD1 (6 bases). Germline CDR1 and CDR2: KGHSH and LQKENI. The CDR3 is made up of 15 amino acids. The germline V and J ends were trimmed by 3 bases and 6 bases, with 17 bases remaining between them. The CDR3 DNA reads TGTGCCAGCTCACCGGGATCACAGGGAGGCCCTGAAGCTTTCTTT. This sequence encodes CASSPGSQGGPEAFF. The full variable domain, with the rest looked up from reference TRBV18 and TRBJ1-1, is NAGVMQNPRHLVRRRGQEARLRCSPMKGHSHVYWYRQLPEEGLKFMVYLQKENIIDESGMPKERFSAEFPKEGPSILRIQQVVRGDSAAYFCASSPGSQGGPEAFFGQGTRLTVV.

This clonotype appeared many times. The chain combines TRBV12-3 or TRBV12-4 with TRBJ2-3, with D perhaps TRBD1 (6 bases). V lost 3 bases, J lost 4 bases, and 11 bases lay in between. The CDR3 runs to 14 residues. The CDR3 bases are TGTGCCAGCAGTTTTGGACAGAGCGCAGATACGCAGTATTTT. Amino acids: CASSFGQSADTQYF.

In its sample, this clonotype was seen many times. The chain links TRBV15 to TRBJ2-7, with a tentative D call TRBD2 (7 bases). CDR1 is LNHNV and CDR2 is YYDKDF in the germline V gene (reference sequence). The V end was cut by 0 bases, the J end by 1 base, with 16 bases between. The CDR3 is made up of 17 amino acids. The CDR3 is CATSRDRGRGDSYEQYF. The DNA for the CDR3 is TGTGCCACCAGCAGAGATAGGGGGAGGGGCGATTCCTACGAGCAGTACTTC.

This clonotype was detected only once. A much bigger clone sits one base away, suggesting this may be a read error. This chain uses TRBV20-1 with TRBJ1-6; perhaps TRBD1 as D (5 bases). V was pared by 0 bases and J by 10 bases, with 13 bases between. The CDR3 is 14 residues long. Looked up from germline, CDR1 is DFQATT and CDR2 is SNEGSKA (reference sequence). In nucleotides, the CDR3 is TGCAGTGCTAGAGATCCGGGGGTTGACTCACCCCTCCACTTT. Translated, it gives CSARDPGVDSPLHF.